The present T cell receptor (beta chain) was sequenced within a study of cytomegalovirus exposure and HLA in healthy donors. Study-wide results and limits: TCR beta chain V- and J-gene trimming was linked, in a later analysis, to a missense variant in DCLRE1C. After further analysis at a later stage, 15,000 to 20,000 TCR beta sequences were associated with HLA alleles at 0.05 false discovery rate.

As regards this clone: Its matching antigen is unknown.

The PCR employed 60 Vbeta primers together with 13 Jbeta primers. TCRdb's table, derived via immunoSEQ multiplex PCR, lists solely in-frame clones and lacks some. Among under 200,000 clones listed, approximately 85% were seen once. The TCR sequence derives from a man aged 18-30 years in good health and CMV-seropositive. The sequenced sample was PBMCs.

CDR3 sequence (DNA): TGTGCCAGCAGCGGAATCACTAGCGGGGGGGTTCATGAGCAGTTCTTC. This gives the protein CASSGITSGGVHEQFF. The rearrangement links TRBV7-9 to TRBJ2-1; 13 positions agree with TRBD2. This CDR3 spans 16 amino acids. V shed 5 bases, J shed 8 bases, and the junction held 9 bases outside the gene matches. Germline CDR1 is SEHNR and CDR2 is FQNEAQ (reference sequence). The full variable domain, rest sourced from reference TRBV7-9 and TRBJ2-1, is DTGVSQNPRHKITKRGQNVTFRCDPISEHNRLYWYRQTLGQGPEFLTYFQNEAQLEKSRLLSDRFSAERPKGSFSTLEIQRTEQGDSAMYLCASSGITSGGVHEQFFGPGTRLTVL.